The clone carrying this T cell receptor (beta chain) came up once. This specimen comes from a study of blood T cell repertoires in COVID-19. In the original workflow: Estimation of nucleated cell counts was performed using reference gene primer amplification. Sequencing used immunoSEQ multiplex PCR; TCRdb keeps in-frame clones, though not all of them. V, J and clone size reflect that table, while D and trimming were determined from the DNA. The repertoire holds about 300,000 clones, with just over 85% as singletons. Individuals drawn from approximately 22 US areas were roughly 18 to 100 years old. Self-reported history from a screening survey and questionnaire set each donor's cohort. Cohort 3 recovery required two negative PCRs, clearance, or symptom resolution. The sequence came from a young man who had recovered from COVID-19. The sequenced sample was PBMCs or T cells enriched from blood (not recorded which).

The CDR3 nucleotides are TGTGCCAGCAAAATAGACGGGAACTCTGGAAACACCATATATTTT. Translating it yields CASKIDGNSGNTIYF. This chain connects TRBV2 to TRBJ1-3, with D unresolved. The CDR3 is made up of 15 amino acids. V was pared by 7 bases and J by 0 bases, with 13 bases between. Germline lookup yields CDR1 SNHLY and CDR2 FYNNEI.